This T cell receptor (beta chain) emerged from a study of T cells in Graves' hyperthyroidism and ophthalmopathy. Study-level findings and limits: Ophthalmopathy was model-predicted a median around 6.7 months pre-onset. Most thyroid clonotypes expanded above 0.001 appeared in blood too. From stable hyperthyroidism, ophthalmopathy was separated by a 13 V-J model.

Over 18 months, lack of ophthalmopathy progression marked Graves' hyperthyroidism as stable. CDR3 length: 15 amino acids. V lost 5 bases and J 6 bases, leaving 19 bases between the germline ends. Germline CDR1 and CDR2: SGHVS and FQNEAQ. RNA transcripts were the template for amplifying TCR beta CDR3 regions. An initial round of RT-PCR targeting the TCR CDR3 relied on the HTBI primer set. Each CDR3 protein gets one entry after TCRdb re-called the multiplex PCR reads with MiXCR. The sample has 600,000 or so distinct CDR3 sequences; about 43% are singletons. This clonotype came up a few times. Antigen unknown.

Material: peripheral blood or thyroid tissue (not recorded which). The genes are TRBV7-8 and TRBJ1-2; tentatively, D is TRBD1 (5 bases). The source of this sequence is a woman aged 18 to 35 with Graves' hyperthyroidism. Here the CDR3 DNA reads TGTGCCAGCAGCATTTTGAGGGGCGCGAGGGATGGCTACACCTTC. The encoded protein is CASSILRGARDGYTF.